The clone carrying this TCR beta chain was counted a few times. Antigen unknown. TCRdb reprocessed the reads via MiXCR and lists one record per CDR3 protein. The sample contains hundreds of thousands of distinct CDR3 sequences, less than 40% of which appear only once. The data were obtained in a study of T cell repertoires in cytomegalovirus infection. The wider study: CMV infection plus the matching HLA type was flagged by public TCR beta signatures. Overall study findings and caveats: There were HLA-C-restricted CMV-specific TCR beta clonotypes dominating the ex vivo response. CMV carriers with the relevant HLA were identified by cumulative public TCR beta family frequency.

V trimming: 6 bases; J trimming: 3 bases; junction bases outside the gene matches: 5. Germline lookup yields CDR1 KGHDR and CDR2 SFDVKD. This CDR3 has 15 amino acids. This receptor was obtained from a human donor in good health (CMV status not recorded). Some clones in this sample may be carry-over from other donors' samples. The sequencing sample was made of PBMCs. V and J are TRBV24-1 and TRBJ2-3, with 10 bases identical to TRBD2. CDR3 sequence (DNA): TGTGCCACCAGTCTAGCGGGAGAGGCTACAGATACGCAGTATTTT. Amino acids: CATSLAGEATDTQYF.